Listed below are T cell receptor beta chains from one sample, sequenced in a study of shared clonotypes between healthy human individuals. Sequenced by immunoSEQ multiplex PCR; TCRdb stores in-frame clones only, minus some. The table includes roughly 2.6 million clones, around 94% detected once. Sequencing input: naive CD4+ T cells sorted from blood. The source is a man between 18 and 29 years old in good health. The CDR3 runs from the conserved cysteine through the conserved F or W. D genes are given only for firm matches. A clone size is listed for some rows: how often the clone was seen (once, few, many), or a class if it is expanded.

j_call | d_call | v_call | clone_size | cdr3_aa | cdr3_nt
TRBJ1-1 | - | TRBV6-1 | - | CASIQGLLIWTEAFF | TGTGCCAGCATCCAGGGACTACTAATCTGGACTGAAGCTTTCTTT
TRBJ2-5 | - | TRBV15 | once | CATSREGETQYF | TGTGCCACCAGCAGGGAAGGAGAGACCCAGTACTTC
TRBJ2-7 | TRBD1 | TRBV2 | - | CASSRQGHYEQYF | TGTGCCAGCAGTCGACAGGGACACTACGAGCAGTACTTC
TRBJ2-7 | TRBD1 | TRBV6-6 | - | CASSSRRTGEGYEQYF | TGTGCCAGCAGTTCCCGGCGGACAGGGGAAGGCTACGAGCAGTACTTC
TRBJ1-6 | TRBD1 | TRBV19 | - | CASSIGTGDGNSPLHF | TGTGCCAGTAGTATCGGGACAGGGGACGGTAATTCACCCCTCCACTTT
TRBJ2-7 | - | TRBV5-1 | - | CASSSDSYYEQYF | TGCGCCAGCAGCTCGGACAGCTACTACGAGCAGTACTTC
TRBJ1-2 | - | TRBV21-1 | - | CASSEGQSGGYTF | TGTGCCAGCAGCGAAGGACAGTCTGGCGGCTACACCTTC
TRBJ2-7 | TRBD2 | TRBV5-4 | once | CASSLSSGMAYEQYF | TGTGCCAGCAGCTTGTCTAGCGGGATGGCCTACGAGCAGTACTTC
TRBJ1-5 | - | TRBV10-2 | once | CANRSRLGREYSNQPQHF | TGCGCCAACAGATCGCGGTTGGGTAGGGAATATAGCAATCAGCCCCAGCATTTT
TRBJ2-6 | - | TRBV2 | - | CASSELSSGANVLTF | TGTGCCAGCAGTGAATTGAGCTCTGGGGCCAACGTCCTGACTTTC
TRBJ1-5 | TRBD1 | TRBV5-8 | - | CASSTDRGPQPQHF | TGTGCCAGCAGCACTGACAGGGGCCCCCAGCCCCAGCATTTT
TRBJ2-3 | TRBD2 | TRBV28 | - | CATGASGGSDTQYF | TGTGCCACCGGGGCTAGCGGGGGGTCAGATACGCAGTATTTT
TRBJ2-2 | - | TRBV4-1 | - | CASSPPSGTGELFF | TGCGCCAGCAGCCCACCCTCAGGGACCGGGGAGCTGTTTTTT
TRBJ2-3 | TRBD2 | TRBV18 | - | CASSPQRGGSTDTQYF | TGTGCCAGCTCACCCCAGCGGGGGGGAAGCACAGATACGCAGTATTTT
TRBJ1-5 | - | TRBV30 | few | CAWSVPGAAQPQHF | TGTGCCTGGAGTGTACCTGGGGCGGCTCAGCCCCAGCATTTT
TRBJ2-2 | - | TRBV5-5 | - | CASSSLVSNTGELFF | TGTGCCAGCAGCTCGCTGGTCTCTAACACCGGGGAGCTGTTTTTT
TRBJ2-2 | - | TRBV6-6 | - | CASSRTTNTGELFF | TGTGCCAGCAGCCGGACTACAAACACCGGGGAGCTGTTTTTT
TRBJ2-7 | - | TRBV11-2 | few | CASSLESYEQYF | TGTGCCAGCAGCTTAGAGTCCTACGAGCAGTACTTC
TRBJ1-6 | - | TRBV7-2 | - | CASSPGGARSYNSPLHF | TGTGCCAGCAGCCCCGGGGGGGCTCGCTCCTATAATTCACCCCTCCACTTT
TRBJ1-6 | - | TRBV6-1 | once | CASSGEQRSYNSPLHF | TGTGCCAGCAGTGGAGAACAGCGCTCCTATAATTCACCCCTCCACTTT
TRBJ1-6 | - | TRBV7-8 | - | CASSSYAGTVYNSPLHF | TGTGCCAGCAGCTCCTATGCCGGGACCGTTTATAATTCACCCCTCCACTTT
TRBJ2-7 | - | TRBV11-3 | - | CASSLSGAEQYF | TGTGCCAGCAGCCTGTCGGGGGCCGAGCAGTACTTC
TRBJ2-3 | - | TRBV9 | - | CASSVEQSAQYF | TGTGCCAGCAGCGTAGAGCAATCGGCGCAGTATTTT
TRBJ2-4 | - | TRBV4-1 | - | CASSQDSAKNIQYF | TGCGCCAGCAGCCAAGATTCTGCCAAAAACATTCAGTACTTC
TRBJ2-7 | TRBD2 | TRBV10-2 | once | CASTWDYRVSYEQYF | TGCGCCAGCACCTGGGACTACCGAGTCTCCTACGAGCAGTACTTC
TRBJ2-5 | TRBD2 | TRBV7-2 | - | CASSLGLAGTGETQYF | TGTGCCAGCAGCTTGGGGTTAGCGGGGACTGGAGAGACCCAGTACTTC
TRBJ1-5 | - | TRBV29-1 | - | CSVGGGGNQPQHF | TGCAGCGTTGGAGGGGGAGGAAATCAGCCCCAGCATTTT
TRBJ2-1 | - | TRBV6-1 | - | CASSIQGNEQFF | TGTGCCAGCAGTATACAGGGCAATGAGCAGTTCTTC
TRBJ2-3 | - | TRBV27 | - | CASSWTVTDTQYF | TGTGCCAGCAGTTGGACGGTAACAGATACGCAGTATTTT
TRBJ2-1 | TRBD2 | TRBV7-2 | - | CASSGVAGGANEQFF | TGTGCCAGCAGCGGCGTAGCGGGAGGGGCGAATGAGCAGTTCTTC
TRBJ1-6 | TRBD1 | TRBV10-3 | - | CAIRGQLDHNSPLHF | TGTGCCATCAGGGGACAGTTAGATCATAATTCACCCCTCCACTTT
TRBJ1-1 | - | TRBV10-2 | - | CASTRGWGGTEAFF | TGCGCCAGCACTAGGGGGTGGGGTGGGACTGAAGCTTTCTTT
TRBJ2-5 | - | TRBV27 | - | CASTPLDSKETQYF | TGTGCCAGCACCCCCTTGGACAGTAAAGAGACCCAGTACTTC
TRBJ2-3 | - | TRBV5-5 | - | CASSLAGDTQYF | TGTGCCAGCAGCTTGGCGGGTGATACGCAGTATTTT
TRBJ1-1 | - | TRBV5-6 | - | CASSQGLNTEAFF | TGTGCCAGCAGCCAGGGCCTGAACACTGAAGCTTTCTTT
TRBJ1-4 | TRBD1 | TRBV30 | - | CAWKAGQGVEKLFF | TGTGCCTGGAAGGCGGGACAGGGAGTTGAAAAACTGTTTTTT
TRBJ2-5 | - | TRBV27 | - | CASTRTFGGETQYF | TGTGCCAGTACTAGGACATTTGGGGGGGAGACCCAGTACTTC
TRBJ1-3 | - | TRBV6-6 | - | CASSTGLSGNTIYF | TGTGCCAGCAGTACTGGACTGTCTGGAAACACCATATATTTT
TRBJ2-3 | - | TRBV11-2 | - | CASSLVGESWDTQYF | TGTGCCAGCAGCTTAGTAGGGGAGTCGTGGGATACGCAGTATTTT
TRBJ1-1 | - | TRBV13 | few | CASSLGSWAPGRGEAFF | TGTGCCAGCAGCTTAGGAAGCTGGGCCCCTGGAAGGGGTGAAGCTTTCTTT
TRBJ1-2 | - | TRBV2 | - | CASKASSYGYTF | TGTGCCAGCAAGGCCAGCTCCTATGGCTACACCTTC
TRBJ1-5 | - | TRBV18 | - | CASSSDGPNQPQHF | TGTGCCAGCTCCTCCGATGGGCCCAATCAGCCCCAGCATTTT
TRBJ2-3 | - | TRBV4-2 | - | CASSQGDFVTDTQYF | TGTGCCAGCAGCCAGGGGGACTTTGTCACAGATACGCAGTATTTT
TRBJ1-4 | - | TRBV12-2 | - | CASRLPPLGNEKLFF | TGTGCAAGTCGCTTACCTCCTTTGGGGAATGAAAAACTGTTTTTT
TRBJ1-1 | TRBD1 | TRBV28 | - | CATQGAENTEAFF | TGTGCCACTCAGGGGGCCGAGAACACTGAAGCTTTCTTT
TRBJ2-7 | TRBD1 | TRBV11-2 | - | CASSPWTGDISYEQYF | TGTGCCAGCAGCCCTTGGACAGGGGACATCTCCTACGAGCAGTACTTC
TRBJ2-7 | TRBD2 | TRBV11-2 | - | CASSLEAGYYEQYF | TGTGCCAGCAGCTTAGAAGCGGGGTACTACGAGCAGTACTTC
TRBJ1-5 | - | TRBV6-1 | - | CASSYEGNQPQHF | TGTGCCAGCTCCTATGAAGGCAATCAGCCCCAGCATTTT
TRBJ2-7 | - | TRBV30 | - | CAWSRAGDMPEQYF | TGTGCCTGGAGTCGGGCAGGGGACATGCCCGAGCAGTACTTC
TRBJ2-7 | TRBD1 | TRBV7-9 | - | CASSRTGSSYEQYF | TGTGCCAGCAGTCGGACAGGGAGCTCCTACGAGCAGTACTTC
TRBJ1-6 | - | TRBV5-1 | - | CASTRSEGSPLHF | TGCGCCAGCACTCGGTCAGAGGGCTCACCCCTCCACTTT
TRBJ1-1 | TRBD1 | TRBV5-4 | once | CASSWDSHTEAFF | TGTGCCAGCAGCTGGGACAGCCACACTGAAGCTTTCTTT
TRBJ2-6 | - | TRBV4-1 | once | CASSPTVSGANVLTF | TGCGCCAGCAGCCCTACTGTGTCTGGGGCCAACGTCCTGACTTTC
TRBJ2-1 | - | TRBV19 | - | CASSIDQTGALFF | TGTGCCAGTAGTATAGATCAGACTGGGGCGTTGTTCTTC
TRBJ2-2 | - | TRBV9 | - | CASSVVPGASTGELFF | TGTGCCAGCAGCGTAGTACCCGGGGCCAGCACCGGGGAGCTGTTTTTT
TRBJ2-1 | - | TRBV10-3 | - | CAISDRVDEQFF | TGTGCCATCAGTGACAGGGTAGATGAGCAGTTCTTC
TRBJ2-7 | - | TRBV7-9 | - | CASSFGTVGSYEQYF | TGTGCCAGCAGCTTCGGGACGGTCGGGTCCTACGAGCAGTACTTC
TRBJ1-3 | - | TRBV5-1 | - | CASSLAYTGPDSTIYF | TGCGCCAGCAGCTTGGCTTATACAGGACCCGACTCCACCATATATTTT
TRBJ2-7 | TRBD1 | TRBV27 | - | CASSFRGLSLWEQYF | TGTGCCAGCAGTTTCAGGGGGCTGAGTTTGTGGGAGCAGTACTTC
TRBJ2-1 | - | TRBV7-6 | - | CASSLARGNEQFF | TGTGCCAGCAGCTTAGCGCGGGGAAATGAGCAGTTCTTC